These T cell receptor beta chains were read from a single sample in a study of blood T cell repertoires in COVID-19. The assay was immunoSEQ multiplex PCR, and TCRdb's table has in-frame clones only and misses some. The sample yields approximately 280,000 clones, roughly 85% seen once. The sequenced sample consisted of PBMCs or T cells enriched from blood (not recorded which). The receptors were sampled from a woman aged 45-65 years who had recovered from COVID-19. The conserved cysteine and the conserved F or W are not part of the CDR3 here. A clone size is listed for some rows: how often the clone was seen (once, few, many), or a class if it is expanded.

TRBJ1-4 NA 15 TRBV3-1/TRBV3-2 ASSQERREATNEKLF
TRBJ2-1 NA 17 TRBV7-8 ASSFPSGEPSSSYNEQF
TRBJ2-7 NA 14 TRBV15 ATSRQGLARRREQY
TRBJ2-5 NA 12 TRBV18 ASSPRGNRETQY
TRBJ2-1 once 12 TRBV3-1/TRBV3-2 ASRGGRVHNEQF
TRBJ2-1 NA 15 TRBV6-6 ASSLHTSGRASGEQF
TRBJ1-1 NA 9 TRBV20-1 SAAGGTEAF
TRBJ1-4 NA 12 TRBV18 ASSSGTGEEKLF
TRBJ2-5 NA 14 TRBV4-1 ASSQDWGVAEETQY
TRBJ1-4 many 13 TRBV28 ASAESHSTNEKLF
TRBJ1-5 NA 12 TRBV27 ASSLQGSNQPQH
TRBJ1-3 NA 11 TRBV29-1 SVGTGTGNTIY
TRBJ2-3 NA 12 TRBV7-2 ASSLGVYTDTQY
TRBJ1-1 NA 13 TRBV19 ASSLWTAGDTEAF
TRBJ2-5 NA 12 TRBV7-2 ASSGRAYQETQY
TRBJ1-3 once 14 TRBV15 ATSRDRGLSGNTIY
TRBJ1-2 NA 13 TRBV29-1 SAELRDSNNYGYT
TRBJ2-7 once 11 TRBV18 ASSPLDRAEQY
TRBJ2-1 few 14 TRBV2 ASSPGSSGNYNEQF
TRBJ1-2 NA 10 TRBV9 ASSVAGGGYT
TRBJ2-2 once 12 TRBV11-2 ASSSKAGSGELF
TRBJ2-1 NA 16 TRBV27 ASSISIPDRGSYNEQF